This TCR beta chain was identified in a study of T cells in Graves' hyperthyroidism and ophthalmopathy. Study observations and caveats: For ophthalmopathy, model prediction preceded onset by a median about 6 months. Blood also contained most expanded thyroid clonotypes above 0.001.

With V trimmed by 6 bases and J by 8 bases, 7 bases remained unmatched. In germline, CDR1 is SNHLY, CDR2 FYNNEI. The CDR3 is made up of 15 amino acids. Amplification targeted TCR beta CDR3 regions from RNA transcripts. The HTBI primer set drove a first-round RT-PCR of the TCR CDR3. From the multiplex PCR reads, TCRdb called clonotypes with MiXCR, one entry per CDR3 protein. The sample includes about 510,000 distinct CDR3 sequences, 35% to 50% of them seen just once. Reasons for excluding patients were uncontrolled infection, other autoimmune disease, pregnancy or lactation. This clonotype has more than one count but fewer than ten. Its antigen is not known.

This chain joins TRBV2 and TRBJ2-1; 13 bases map to TRBD2. The TCR comes from an adult woman with Graves' disease, either hyperthyroidism or ophthalmopathy (not recorded which). The sequenced sample was peripheral blood or thyroid tissue (not recorded which). The CDR3 sequence: CASRAGLAGVDEQFF. Written as DNA, the CDR3 is TGTGCCAGCAGGGCCGGACTAGCGGGAGTGGATGAGCAGTTCTTC.